These T cell receptor beta chains were read from a single sample in a study of CD4 T cells in relation to SARS-CoV-2 and coronaviruses. Antigens for these TCRs are unknown. Generated by immunoSEQ multiplex PCR, the TCRdb table keeps only in-frame clones and is missing some. The sample contains 25,000 to 30,000 clones, roughly three quarters of which appear only once. The sequencing sample was made of CD4+ T cells from PBMCs, cultured in vitro. These receptors all come from a human donor in good health. The CDR3 runs from the conserved cysteine through the conserved F or W. Fields, in order: V gene, J gene, clone size, CDR3 length, D gene, CDR3 protein, CDR3 DNA. The D gene is left open where the match is weak. A row's size may be missing; if present it is once, few, many or a size class.

TRBV5-5,TRBJ2-5,.,13,.,CASSLVLQETQYF,TGTGCCAGCAGCTTGGTCCTGCAAGAGACCCAGTACTTC
TRBV18,TRBJ2-7,.,15,.,CASSPTTVSTYEQYF,TGTGCCAGCTCACCAACGACAGTTTCCACCTACGAGCAGTACTTC
TRBV19,TRBJ1-1,few,14,TRBD1,CASSVTGVNTEAFF,TGTGCCAGTAGTGTAACAGGGGTCAACACTGAAGCTTTCTTT
TRBV5-6,TRBJ2-7,.,14,.,CASSFLSERVRQYF,TGTGCCAGCAGCTTTCTCTCTGAGCGGGTCAGGCAGTACTTC
TRBV11-2,TRBJ2-5,.,16,.,CASSLEVHRTQETQYF,TGTGCCAGCAGCTTAGAGGTCCACAGGACCCAAGAGACCCAGTACTTC
TRBV11-2,TRBJ1-2,few,14,TRBD1,CASSKTRTGDGYTF,TGTGCCAGCAGCAAGACTAGGACAGGGGATGGCTACACCTTC
TRBV7-2,TRBJ2-5,.,16,.,CASSLGLGYFRETQYF,TGTGCCAGCAGCTTAGGCCTCGGATATTTCAGAGAGACCCAGTACTTC
TRBV12-3/TRBV12-4,TRBJ2-1,.,11,.,CASSALDEQFF,TGTGCCAGCAGTGCTCTTGATGAGCAGTTCTTC
TRBV30,TRBJ2-7,few,11,.,CAWSDSYEQYF,TGTGCCTGGAGTGACAGTTACGAGCAGTACTTC
TRBV5-6,TRBJ2-2,few,14,TRBD1,CASSRDRGTGELFF,TGTGCCAGCAGCCGAGACAGGGGCACCGGGGAGCTGTTTTTT
TRBV5-4,TRBJ2-1,.,13,.,CASSFAQNNEQFF,TGTGCCAGCAGCTTCGCGCAGAACAATGAGCAGTTCTTC
TRBV24-1,TRBJ2-2,.,15,.,CATSDPGAGTGELFF,TGTGCCACCAGTGATCCGGGGGCGGGCACCGGGGAGCTGTTTTTT
TRBV4-1,TRBJ1-1,few,14,.,CASSQVSVSTEAFF,TGCGCCAGCAGCCAAGTCAGTGTTAGCACTGAAGCTTTCTTT
TRBV10-1,TRBJ2-5,few,13,.,CASSEGLQETQYF,TGCGCCAGCAGTGAGGGACTTCAAGAGACCCAGTACTTC
TRBV19,TRBJ1-2,.,14,.,CASSIDSGSYGYTF,TGTGCCAGTAGTATAGATTCAGGCAGCTATGGCTACACCTTC
TRBV2,TRBJ1-4,.,13,.,CASSPGFPEKLFF,TGTGCCAGCAGTCCGGGATTTCCTGAAAAACTGTTTTTT
TRBV21-1,TRBJ2-4,.,20,.,CASSKRAGTERTGAKNIQYF,TGTGCCAGCAGCAAACGGGCAGGGACAGAGCGTACCGGAGCCAAAAACATTCAGTACTTC
TRBV12-3/TRBV12-4,TRBJ1-5,few,13,.,CASSRNQDQPQHF,TGTGCCAGCAGCCGAAACCAGGATCAGCCCCAGCATTTT
TRBV7-2,TRBJ1-1,.,15,.,CASSPQNQYGTEAFF,TGTGCCAGCAGCCCTCAAAACCAGTACGGCACTGAAGCTTTCTTT
TRBV19,TRBJ2-7,.,15,TRBD2,CASSAPGGGSYEQYF,TGTGCCAGTAGTGCCCCCGGGGGGGGGTCCTACGAGCAGTACTTC
TRBV12-3/TRBV12-4,TRBJ2-3,once,12,.,CASSLPADTQYF,TGTGCCAGCAGCCTTCCTGCAGATACGCAGTATTTT
TRBV21-1,TRBJ1-5,.,15,.,CASSTMGSRNQPQHF,TGTGCCAGCAGCACAATGGGGTCCCGTAATCAGCCCCAGCATTTT
TRBV6-2/TRBV6-3,TRBJ2-1,.,15,.,CASSYGDSSYNEQFF,TGTGCCAGCAGTTACGGGGATAGCTCCTACAATGAGCAGTTCTTC
TRBV5-6,TRBJ1-3,.,17,.,CASSSPGTGSSGNTIYF,TGTGCCAGCAGCTCACCTGGAACAGGGAGCTCTGGAAACACCATATATTTT
TRBV5-1,TRBJ2-5,.,14,.,CASSFGSTKETQYF,TGCGCCAGCAGCTTTGGCTCGACTAAGGAGACCCAGTACTTC
TRBV2,TRBJ1-3,few,15,.,CASRDSGGPGNTIYF,TGTGCCAGCCGTGATTCCGGGGGCCCAGGAAACACCATATATTTT
TRBV25-1,TRBJ1-6,.,16,TRBD1,CASSPEGTGYTSPLHF,TGTGCCAGCAGTCCAGAGGGGACAGGGTACACTTCACCCCTCCACTTT
TRBV6-5,TRBJ1-5,.,15,TRBD1,CASSYSGTGNQPQHF,TGTGCCAGCAGTTACTCGGGGACAGGCAATCAGCCCCAGCATTTT
TRBV5-1,TRBJ2-7,.,13,.,CASSWTTGYEQYF,TGCGCCAGCAGCTGGACCACAGGCTACGAGCAGTACTTC
TRBV9,TRBJ2-1,.,14,.,CASSVGSSYNEQFF,TGTGCCAGCAGCGTTGGGAGCTCCTACAATGAGCAGTTCTTC
TRBV10-3,TRBJ2-7,.,14,TRBD1,CAIRVRDRASEQYF,TGTGCCATCAGAGTCCGGGACAGGGCGAGCGAGCAGTACTTC
TRBV5-4,TRBJ2-1,.,12,.,CASSRGNNEQFF,TGTGCCAGCAGTCGCGGGAACAATGAGCAGTTCTTC
TRBV6-1,TRBJ2-1,.,17,TRBD2,CASSEYRRGGHNNEQFF,TGTGCCAGCAGTGAATATAGGCGGGGGGGCCATAACAATGAGCAGTTCTTC
TRBV6-1,TRBJ2-4,.,14,.,CASSEGLARTIQYF,TGTGCCAGCAGTGAAGGGCTAGCGAGGACCATTCAGTACTTC
TRBV9,TRBJ1-1,.,13,.,CASSVAGTTEAFF,TGTGCCAGCAGCGTAGCAGGGACCACTGAAGCTTTCTTT
TRBV5-4,TRBJ1-2,.,13,.,CASSPRRDYGYTF,TGTGCCAGCAGCCCTAGGAGAGACTATGGCTACACCTTC
TRBV7-2,TRBJ2-3,.,15,.,CASSLEGTKGDTQYF,TGTGCCAGCAGCTTAGAAGGGACCAAAGGCGATACGCAGTATTTT
TRBV2,TRBJ2-7,.,15,.,CASSDPGDRGDEQYF,TGTGCCAGCAGTGACCCCGGGGACCGGGGCGACGAGCAGTACTTC
TRBV4-1,TRBJ1-5,once,16,TRBD1,CASSQPGQGARQPQHF,TGCGCCAGCAGCCAGCCTGGACAGGGGGCGCGTCAGCCCCAGCATTTT
TRBV6-5,TRBJ1-2,.,14,TRBD1,CASSDRGRNYGYTF,TGTGCCAGCAGCGACAGGGGAAGAAACTATGGCTACACCTTC
TRBV6-5,TRBJ2-1,.,12,.,CASRGTYNEQFF,TGTGCCAGCAGGGGGACGTACAATGAGCAGTTCTTC
TRBV5-8,TRBJ2-5,.,17,TRBD1,CASSSGTGAGYQETQYF,TGTGCCAGCAGCTCCGGGACAGGGGCTGGGTACCAAGAGACCCAGTACTTC
TRBV9,TRBJ2-2,.,15,TRBD2,CASSQTSGVTGELFF,TGTGCCAGCAGCCAGACTAGCGGGGTCACCGGGGAGCTGTTTTTT
TRBV29-1,TRBJ2-7,.,13,.,CSVTGTDTYEQYF,TGCAGCGTTACCGGGACTGACACCTACGAGCAGTACTTC
TRBV11-2,TRBJ1-1,.,13,.,CASSLASHTEAFF,TGTGCCAGCAGCTTAGCGTCCCACACTGAAGCTTTCTTT
TRBV18,TRBJ2-7,.,14,.,CASSSRTDSYEQYF,TGTGCCAGCTCTAGCAGGACAGACTCCTACGAGCAGTACTTC
TRBV7-8,TRBJ1-3,.,12,.,CASSLSGNTIYF,TGTGCCAGCAGCTTATCCGGAAACACCATATATTTT